The 22 T cell receptor beta chains reported below all come from one sample, sequenced in a study of T cell repertoires in cytomegalovirus infection (dated by TCRdb to between 2018 and 2021). Sequencing was carried out with an Illumina HiSeq 1500. TCRdb took the public reads, trimmed them with fastp at Q25, ran MiXCR for clone calling and kept in-frame beta chains. Every entry covers one CDR3 protein and lists the most common genes and DNA from its rows. The table for this sample lists 310,000 or so distinct CDR3 sequences; 25% of them were counted only once. Clones ranked in the top ten supply approximately 14% of the sample. Sequenced material: PBMCs. Receptors were obtained from a human donor in good health (CMV status not recorded). Some clones in this sample may be carry-over from other donors' samples.

This clonotype was found many times. CDR3 sequence reads: CASSFGRAGDTQYF. The CDR3 coding sequence is TGTGCCAGCAGCTTTGGAAGGGCGGGAGATACGCAGTATTTT. This chain joins TRBV7-2 and TRBJ2-3, with a weak D call TRBD2 (5 bases). The CDR3 is made up of 14 amino acids. CDR1 and CDR2 (germline): SGHTA, FQGNSA. V dropped 3 bases and J dropped 5 bases, with 12 bases sitting between them. Full variable domain (outside the CDR3, taken from reference TRBV7-2 and TRBJ2-3): GAGVSQSPSNKVTEKGKDVELRCDPISGHTALYWYRQSLGQGLEFLIYFQGNSAPDKSGLPSDRFSAERTGGSVSTLTIQRTQQEDSAVYLCASSFGRAGDTQYFGPGTRLTVL.

This clonotype was counted a few times. The chain combines TRBV2 with TRBJ2-5; possibly TRBD1 or TRBD2 for D (5 bases each). The CDR3 is made up of 15 amino acids. Germline V gives CDR1 SNHLY, CDR2 FYNNEI. V was clipped by 5 bases and J by 2 bases, with 15 bases between them. The CDR3 loop is CASSPTRGGQETQYF. DNA of the CDR3: TGTGCCAGCAGTCCTACAAGGGGCGGGCAAGAGACCCAGTACTTC.

The sample holds a few counts of this clonotype. The V gene is TRBV9, the J gene TRBJ2-2; the D gene is possibly TRBD1 (6 bases). Trimming pared 6 bases from V and 3 bases from J, leaving 9 bases between. Germline V lookup: CDR1 SGDLS, CDR2 YYNGEE. This CDR3 comprises 13 residues. The CDR3 loop is CASTGQYTGELFF. CDR3 coding DNA: TGTGCCAGCACTGGACAGTACACCGGGGAGCTGTTTTTT.

There are a few counts of this clonotype. The CDR3 is CASCFGGYNEKLFF. In DNA form, the CDR3 reads TGTGCCAGCTGCTTCGGGGGTTATAATGAAAAACTGTTTTTT. The gene calls are TRBV28 and TRBJ1-4, with a tentative D call TRBD1 (5 bases). The CDR3 spans 14 residues. V lost 8 bases, J lost 4 bases, and 14 bases lay in between. The germline gives CDR1 MDHEN, CDR2 SYDVKM.

This clonotype has at least ten counts. The rearrangement links TRBV7-2 to TRBJ2-5; D remains unclear. The germline V gene encodes CDR1 SGHTA and CDR2 FQGNSA. The length of the CDR3 is 14 residues. V shed 5 bases and J shed 1 base, with 11 bases lying between them. CDR3 sequence (DNA): TGTGCCAGCAGCATCCTTTGGTCCCAAGAGACCCAGTACTTC. The encoded protein is CASSILWSQETQYF.

The chain recombines TRBV23-1 with TRBJ2-1; no reliable D call. TRBV23-1 is sorted into the ORF group, with uncertain function. The CDR3 sequence is 13 residues long. V gave up 2 bases and J gave up 7 bases, with 9 bases separating them. CDR3 sequence reads: CASSQRTANEQFF. DNA of the CDR3: TGCGCCAGCAGTCAACGCACAGCAAATGAGCAGTTCTTC.

This clonotype has more than one count but fewer than ten. The chain employs TRBV2 and TRBJ2-1, with D uncertain. The CDR3 length is 15 residues. The germline gives CDR1 SNHLY, CDR2 FYNNEI. With 4 bases removed from V and 4 bases from J, the gap between germline ends came to 14 bases. For the CDR3, the DNA is TGTGCCAGCAGTGTTGAGTCCTCACTATACAATGAGCAGTTCTTC. Amino acids: CASSVESSLYNEQFF. Variable domain in full (rest from reference TRBV2 and TRBJ2-1): EPEVTQTPSHQVTQMGQEVILRCVPISNHLYFYWYRQILGQKVEFLVSFYNNEISEKSEIFDDQFSVERPDGSNFTLKIRSTKLEDSAMYFCASSVESSLYNEQFFGPGTRLTVL.

This clonotype was observed a few times. The V and J genes are TRBV7-6 and TRBJ2-3; D unclear. Germline assignment: CDR1 SGHVS and CDR2 FNYEAQ. V gave up 5 bases and J gave up 0 bases, with 12 bases separating them. CDR3 size: 15 residues. The CDR3 region has the DNA TGTGCCAGCAGCAGTGATATAGTTAGCACAGATACGCAGTATTTT. This sequence encodes CASSSDIVSTDTQYF.

This clonotype was seen a few times. The gene calls are TRBV11-3 and TRBJ2-5, with TRBD1 matching over 8 bases. The CDR3 covers 15 residues. The V gene's germline CDR1 is SGHNT and CDR2 YENEEA. Germline trimming cut 5 bases from V and 4 bases from J; bases unmatched to any gene: 9. This CDR3 reads CASSRIQGVGETQYF. The CDR3 DNA reads as TGTGCCAGCAGCCGTATACAGGGGGTGGGAGAGACCCAGTACTTC.

V and J are TRBV29-1 and TRBJ2-6; 10 nucleotides agree with TRBD1. V lost 3 bases and J lost 1; bases outside the gene matches: 9. The germline CDR1 and CDR2 sequences are SQVTM and ANQGSEA. The CDR3 consists of 18 residues. The CDR3 protein is CSVEWTGGAKSGANVLTF. The DNA for the CDR3 is TGCAGCGTTGAGTGGACAGGGGGTGCCAAATCTGGGGCCAACGTCCTGACTTTC. The entire variable domain, with the rest obtained from reference TRBV29-1 and TRBJ2-6, is as follows: SAVISQKPSRDICQRGTSLTIQCQVDSQVTMMFWYRQQPGQSLTLIATANQGSEATYESGFVIDKFPISRPNLTFSTLTVSNMSPEDSSIYLCSVEWTGGAKSGANVLTFGAGSRLTVL.

Here the CDR3 DNA reads TGCGCCAGCAGCTTGTTTGGACAGGGGATCGAGCAGTACTTC. Its protein is CASSLFGQGIEQYF. The V and J genes are TRBV5-1 and TRBJ2-7, with 9 bases aligning to TRBD1. Germline CDR1 is SGHRS and CDR2 is YFSETQ. Trimming took 1 base from V and 6 from J; bases not matched to a gene: 5. CDR3 length equals 14 residues.

The table lists this clonotype with many counts. V usage is TRBV12-3 or TRBV12-4 and J usage is TRBJ2-4; TRBD2 matches at 13 bases. J was trimmed by 1 base and V by 6 bases; bases with no gene match: 3. The CDR3 is made up of 16 amino acids. The CDR3 coding sequence is TGTGCCAGCAGGGGACTAGCGGGATTGGCCAAAAACATTCAGTACTTC. It encodes CASRGLAGLAKNIQYF.

The V gene is TRBV3-1, the J gene TRBJ2-7, with 11 bases aligning to TRBD1. Per the germline V gene, CDR1 is LGHDT and CDR2 is YNNKEL (reference sequence). The CDR3 is 15 amino acids. After removal of 6 bases from V and 6 bases from J, the junction contained 10 bases not matched to a gene. CDR3 sequence (DNA): TGTGCCAGCAGGCTCACCGGGACAGGGGGATCCGAGCAGTACTTC. It yields the protein CASRLTGTGGSEQYF.

This clonotype was observed a few times. The chain links TRBV5-1 to TRBJ1-6; D uncertain. The ends were cut back, 0 bases at V and 11 bases at J, with 6 bases in the middle. The CDR3 has 12 amino acids. Germline-derived CDR1 and CDR2 are SGHRS and YFSETQ. The DNA of the CDR3 is TGCGCCAGCAGCTTGGCCGGCCCACCCCTCCACTTT. As protein: CASSLAGPPLHF.

The rearrangement uses TRBV5-1 and TRBJ2-3; no firm D call. The CDR3 spans 12 residues. CDR1 SGHRS and CDR2 YFSETQ come from the germline V gene. The V end was cut by 4 bases, the J end by 6 bases, with 9 bases between. Written as DNA, the CDR3 is TGCGCCAGCAGCCCTCCCGGGGATACGCAGTATTTT. It translates to CASSPPGDTQYF.

In its sample, this clonotype was seen once. The rearrangement uses TRBV19 and TRBJ2-2; weak D call: TRBD1 (6 bases). The CDR3 length is 16 residues. Germline loops: CDR1 LNHDA, CDR2 SQIVND (reference sequence). Trimming cost V 6 bases and J 0 bases, with 14 bases left between them. This chain's CDR3 is CASSLPDRPNTGELFF. CDR3 in DNA: TGTGCCAGTAGCCTTCCGGACAGACCGAACACCGGGGAGCTGTTTTTT.

DNA for the CDR3: TGTGCCACCCCCCGCGGGAGGGCGAACACCGGGGAGCTGTTTTTT. Translating gives CATPRGRANTGELFF. The chain couples TRBV7-2 to TRBJ2-2, with 9 bases lining up with TRBD2. The V gene's germline CDR1 is SGHTA and CDR2 FQGNSA. This CDR3 has 15 residues. Trimming cost V 10 bases and J 0 bases; bases outside gene matches: 6.

This clonotype was counted ten times or more. This chain uses TRBV7-9 with TRBJ2-1, with a possible D match to TRBD1 (6 bases). The CDR3 has 14 amino acids. Germline V gene lookup returns CDR1 SEHNR and CDR2 FQNEAQ (reference sequence). Between the trimmed V and J ends, which lost 5 bases and 6 bases, there was a span of 14 bases. The CDR3 region has the DNA TGTGCCAGCAGCAAAGACAGGTCGGTCAATGAGCAGTTCTTC. This gives the protein CASSKDRSVNEQFF.

This clonotype showed up many times. V gene TRBV7-2 combines with J gene TRBJ1-2; 7 bases map to TRBD1. The CDR3 spans 13 residues. Germline CDR1 reads SGHTA; CDR2 reads FQGNSA. The V and J ends lost 3 bases and 8 bases, in that order; junction bases with no gene match: 6. Here the CDR3 DNA reads TGTGCCAGCAGCTTCGACAGGGTCGGCGGCTACACCTTC. It encodes CASSFDRVGGYTF.

V is TRBV20-1 and J is TRBJ2-3, with 11 bases lining up with TRBD2. From germline, CDR1 is DFQATT and CDR2 SNEGSKA (reference sequence). The J segment lost 0 bases and the V segment lost 2 bases, leaving 1 base of the junction unmatched. This CDR3 has 15 amino acids. The CDR3 DNA follows: TGCAGTGCTAGATGGACTAGCGGGAGCACAGATACGCAGTATTTT. Translation: CSARWTSGSTDTQYF.

This clonotype was recorded at least ten times. The chain uses TRBV7-2 and TRBJ2-3; 8 nucleotides agree with TRBD1. Germline assignment: CDR1 SGHTA and CDR2 FQGNSA. The trim removed 2 bases at V and 4 bases at J, leaving 8 bases unmatched. The CDR3 totals 16 residues. For the CDR3, the DNA is TGTGCCAGCAGCTTATTCGCAGGGGGCGGGCCAGATACGCAGTATTTT. Residues: CASSLFAGGGPDTQYF.

In its sample, this clonotype was seen a few times. This chain links TRBV5-5 with TRBJ2-1; 10 bases line up with TRBD1. The CDR3 runs 15 residues. Germline values: CDR1 SGHKS, CDR2 YYEKEE (reference sequence). V shed 2 bases and J 4 bases; nucleotides not matched to a gene: 3. CDR3 residues: CASSFRDRGYNEQFF. CDR3 nucleotide sequence: TGTGCCAGCAGCTTCCGGGACAGGGGATACAATGAGCAGTTCTTC. Full variable domain (missing parts from reference TRBV5-5 and TRBJ2-1): DAGVTQSPTHLIKTRGQQVTLRCSPISGHKSVSWYQQVLGQGPQFIFQYYEKEERGRGNFPDRFSARQFPNYSSELNVNALLLGDSALYLCASSFRDRGYNEQFFGPGTRLTVL.